A single T cell receptor (beta chain) is shown here with its context. The target antigen is unknown. This record belongs to a study of shared clonotypes between healthy human individuals. Study in general: A few men and two women, aged 18 to 49, were donors. General study results and limits: When naive CD4 clonotypes were compared across a few donors, approximately 5% were shared. Only blood was sampled; tissue repertoires likely differ.

Using approximately 200 ng DNA, around 30,000 T cell genomes, the sorted-subset replicate PCRs were run. Method: immunoSEQ multiplex PCR; TCRdb's copy keeps in-frame clones and lacks some. The sample comprises fewer than 2.5 million clones, roughly 93% of which are singletons, and approximately 0.37% rests with the top ten. Material: naive CD4+ T cells from PBMCs. As for subset: CD45RA+ positively selected. This TCR derives from a man between 18 and 35 years old in good health. Some clones in this sample may be carry-over from other donors' samples.

In DNA form, the CDR3 reads TGTGCCAGCAGCTCGATGACTAGCGGCAATGAGCAGTTCTTC. Encoded protein: CASSSMTSGNEQFF. The chain recombines TRBV9 with TRBJ2-1, with 9 bases identical to TRBD2. CDR1 is SGDLS and CDR2 is YYNGEE in the germline V gene. Trimming cost V 4 bases and J 6 bases; bases outside gene matches: 5. The CDR3 covers 14 residues.